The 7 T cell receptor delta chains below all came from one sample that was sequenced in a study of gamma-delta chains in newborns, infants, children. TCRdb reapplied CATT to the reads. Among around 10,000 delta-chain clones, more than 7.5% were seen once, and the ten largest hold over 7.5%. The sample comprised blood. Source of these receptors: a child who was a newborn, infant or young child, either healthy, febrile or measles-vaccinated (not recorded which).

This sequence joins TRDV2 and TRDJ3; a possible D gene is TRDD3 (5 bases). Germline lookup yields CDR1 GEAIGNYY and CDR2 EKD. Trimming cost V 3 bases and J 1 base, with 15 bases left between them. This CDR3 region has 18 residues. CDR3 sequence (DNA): TGTGCCTGTGACTCGCTACTGGTGGTTTCCTGGGACACCCGACAGATGTTTTTC. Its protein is CACDSLLVVSWDTRQMFF.

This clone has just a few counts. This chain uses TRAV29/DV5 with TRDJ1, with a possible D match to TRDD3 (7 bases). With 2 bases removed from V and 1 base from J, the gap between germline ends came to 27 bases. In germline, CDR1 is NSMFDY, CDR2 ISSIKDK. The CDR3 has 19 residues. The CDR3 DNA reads TGTGCAGCAAGACCTTATCCTACGGAGGTGGGGGACCTCACCGATAAACTCATCTTT. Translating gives CAARPYPTEVGDLTDKLIF.

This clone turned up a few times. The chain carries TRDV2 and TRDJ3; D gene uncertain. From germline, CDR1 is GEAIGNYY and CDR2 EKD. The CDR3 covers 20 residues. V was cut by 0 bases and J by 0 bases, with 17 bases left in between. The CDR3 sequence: CACDTAGAPFVSWDTRQMFF. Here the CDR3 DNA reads TGTGCCTGTGACACCGCCGGAGCCCCTTTTGTCTCCTGGGACACCCGACAGATGTTTTTC.

For the CDR3, the DNA is TGTGCTCTTGGGGAACCAAGGAAGGGGGGCCTTTCTGGGGGATACATTAACGATAAACTCATCTTT. As protein: CALGEPRKGGLSGGYINDKLIF. The chain carries TRDV1 and TRDJ1, with TRDD3 matching 11 bases. V gave up 1 base and J gave up 4 bases; unmatched junction bases: 23. Germline V lookup: CDR1 TSWWSYY, CDR2 QGS. The CDR3 is 22 residues long.

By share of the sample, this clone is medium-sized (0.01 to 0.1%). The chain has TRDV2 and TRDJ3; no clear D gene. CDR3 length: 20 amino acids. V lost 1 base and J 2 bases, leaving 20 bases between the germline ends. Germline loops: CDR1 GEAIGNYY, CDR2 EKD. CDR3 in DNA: TGTGCCTGTGACACTCTCGCGTCGGGGCAATACACCTGGGACACCCGACAGATGTTTTTC. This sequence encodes CACDTLASGQYTWDTRQMFF.

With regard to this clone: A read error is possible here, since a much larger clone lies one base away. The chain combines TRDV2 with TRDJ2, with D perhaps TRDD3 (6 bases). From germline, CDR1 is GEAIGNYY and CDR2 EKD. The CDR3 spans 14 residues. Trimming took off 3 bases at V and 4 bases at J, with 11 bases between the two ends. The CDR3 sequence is CACDAVGATAQLFF. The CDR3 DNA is TGTGCCTGTGACGCCGTGGGGGCGACAGCACAACTCTTCTTT.

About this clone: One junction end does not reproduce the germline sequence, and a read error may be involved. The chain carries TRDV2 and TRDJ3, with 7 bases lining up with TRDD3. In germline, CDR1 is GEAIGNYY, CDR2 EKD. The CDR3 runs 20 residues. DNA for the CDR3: TGTGCCTGTGGCACCGGTAGCCTGGGGATAGGAGTCTGGGACACCCGACAGATGTTTTTC. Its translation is CACGTGSLGIGVWDTRQMFF.